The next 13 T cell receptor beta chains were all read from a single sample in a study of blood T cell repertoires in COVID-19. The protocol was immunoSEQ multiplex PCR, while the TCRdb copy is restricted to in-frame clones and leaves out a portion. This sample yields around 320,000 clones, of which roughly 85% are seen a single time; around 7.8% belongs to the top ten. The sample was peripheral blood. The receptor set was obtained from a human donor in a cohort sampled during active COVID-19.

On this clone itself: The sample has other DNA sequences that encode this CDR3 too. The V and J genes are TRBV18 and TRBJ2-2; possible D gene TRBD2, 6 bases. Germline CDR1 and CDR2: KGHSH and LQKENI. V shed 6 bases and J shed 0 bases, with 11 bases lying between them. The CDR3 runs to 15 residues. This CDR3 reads CASSEGLANTGELFF. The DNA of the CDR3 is TGTGCCAGCTCGGAGGGACTTGCGAACACCGGGGAGCTGTTTTTT.

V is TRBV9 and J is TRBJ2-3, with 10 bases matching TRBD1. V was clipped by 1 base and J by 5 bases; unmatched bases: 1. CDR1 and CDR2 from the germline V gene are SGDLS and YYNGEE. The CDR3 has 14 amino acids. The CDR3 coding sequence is TGTGCCAGCAGCGTAAGGGACAGGGGAGATACGCAGTATTTT. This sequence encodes CASSVRDRGDTQYF.

CDR3 in amino acids: CASRPVHSGDEKLFF. For the CDR3, the DNA is TGTGCCAGCAGACCAGTACACTCAGGGGATGAAAAACTGTTTTTT. The V gene is TRBV2, the J gene TRBJ1-4; D possibly corresponds to TRBD1 (6 bases). The CDR3 has 15 residues. Per germline, CDR1 SNHLY and CDR2 FYNNEI. Trimming removed 6 bases from V and 6 bases from J, with 17 bases in between. Combining the CDR3 with reference TRBV2 and TRBJ1-4 gives the whole variable domain EPEVTQTPSHQVTQMGQEVILRCVPISNHLYFYWYRQILGQKVEFLVSFYNNEISEKSEIFDDQFSVERPDGSNFTLKIRSTKLEDSAMYFCASRPVHSGDEKLFFGSGTQLSVL.

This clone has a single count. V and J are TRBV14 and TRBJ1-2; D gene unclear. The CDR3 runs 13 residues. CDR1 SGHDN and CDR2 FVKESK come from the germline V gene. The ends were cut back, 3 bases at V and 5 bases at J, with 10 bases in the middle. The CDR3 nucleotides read TGTGCCAGCAGCCATTACGTGAGGTATGGCTACACCTTC. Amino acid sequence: CASSHYVRYGYTF.

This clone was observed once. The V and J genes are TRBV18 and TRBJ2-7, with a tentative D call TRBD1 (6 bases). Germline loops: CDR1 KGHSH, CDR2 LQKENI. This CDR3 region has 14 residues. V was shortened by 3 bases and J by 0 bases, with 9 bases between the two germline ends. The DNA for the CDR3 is TGTGCCAGCTCACCGGACAGCCTCTCCTACGAGCAGTACTTC. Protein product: CASSPDSLSYEQYF.

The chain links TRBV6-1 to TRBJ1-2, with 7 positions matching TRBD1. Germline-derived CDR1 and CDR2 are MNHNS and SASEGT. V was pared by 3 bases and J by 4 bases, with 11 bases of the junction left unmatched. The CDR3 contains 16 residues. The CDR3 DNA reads TGTGCCAGCAGTGAGTCGGCAGGGGGGTTCGGCTATGGCTACACCTTC. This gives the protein CASSESAGGFGYGYTF.

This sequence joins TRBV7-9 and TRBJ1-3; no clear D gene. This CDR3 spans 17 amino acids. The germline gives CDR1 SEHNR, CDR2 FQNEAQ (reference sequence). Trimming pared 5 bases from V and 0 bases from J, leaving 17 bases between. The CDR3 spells CASSPLDRVISGNTIYF. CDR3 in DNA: TGTGCCAGCAGCCCCTTAGATCGGGTTATCTCTGGAAACACCATATATTTT.

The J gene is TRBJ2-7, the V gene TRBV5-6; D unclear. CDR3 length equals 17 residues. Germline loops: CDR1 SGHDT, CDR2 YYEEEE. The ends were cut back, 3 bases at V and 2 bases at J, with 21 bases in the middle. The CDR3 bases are TGTGCCAGCAGCTACAAAACAGAGCCCTCCCAAGCCTACGAGCAGTACTTC. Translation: CASSYKTEPSQAYEQYF.

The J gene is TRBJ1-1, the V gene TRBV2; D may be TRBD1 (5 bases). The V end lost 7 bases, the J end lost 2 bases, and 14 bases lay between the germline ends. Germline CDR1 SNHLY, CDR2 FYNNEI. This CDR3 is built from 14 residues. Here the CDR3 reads CASTLGQGNTEAFF. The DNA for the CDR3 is TGTGCCAGCACCTTGGGCCAGGGCAACACTGAAGCTTTCTTT.

The CDR3 sequence is CASSFSVVSYEQYF. The CDR3 DNA sequence: TGCGCCAGCAGCTTCTCGGTGGTGTCCTACGAGCAGTACTTC. This chain uses TRBV5-1 with TRBJ2-7; D remains unclear. V lost 2 bases to trimming and J lost 1 base, with 10 bases between them. The CDR3 length is 14 residues. The germline V gene encodes CDR1 SGHRS and CDR2 YFSETQ.

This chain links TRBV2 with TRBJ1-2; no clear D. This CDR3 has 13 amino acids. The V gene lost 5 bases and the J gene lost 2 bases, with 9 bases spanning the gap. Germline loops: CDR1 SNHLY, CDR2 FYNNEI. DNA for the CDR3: TGTGCCAGCAGTCCTGACACGAACTATGGCTACACCTTC. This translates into CASSPDTNYGYTF.

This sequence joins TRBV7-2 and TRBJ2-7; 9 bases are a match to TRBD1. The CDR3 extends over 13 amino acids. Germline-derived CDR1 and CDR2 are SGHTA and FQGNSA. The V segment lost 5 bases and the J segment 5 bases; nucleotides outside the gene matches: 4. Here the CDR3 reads CASSRRDRDEQYF. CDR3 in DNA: TGTGCCAGCAGCCGCCGGGACAGGGACGAGCAGTACTTC.

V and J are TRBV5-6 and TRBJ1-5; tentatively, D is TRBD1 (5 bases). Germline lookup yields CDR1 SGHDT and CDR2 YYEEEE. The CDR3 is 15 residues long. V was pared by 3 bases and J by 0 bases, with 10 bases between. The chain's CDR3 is CASSWGGASNQPQHF. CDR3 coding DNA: TGTGCCAGCAGCTGGGGGGGTGCTAGCAATCAGCCCCAGCATTTT.